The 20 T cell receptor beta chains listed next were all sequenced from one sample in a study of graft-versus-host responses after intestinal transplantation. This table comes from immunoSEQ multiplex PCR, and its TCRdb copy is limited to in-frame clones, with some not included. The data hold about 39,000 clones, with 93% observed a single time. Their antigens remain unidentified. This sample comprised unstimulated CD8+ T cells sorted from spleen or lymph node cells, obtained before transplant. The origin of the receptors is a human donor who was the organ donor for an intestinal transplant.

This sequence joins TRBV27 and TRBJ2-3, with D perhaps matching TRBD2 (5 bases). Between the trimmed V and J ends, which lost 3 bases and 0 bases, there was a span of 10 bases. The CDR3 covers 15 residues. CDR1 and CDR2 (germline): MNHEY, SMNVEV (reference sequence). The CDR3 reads CASSFKGLSTDTQYF. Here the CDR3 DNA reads TGTGCCAGCAGTTTTAAAGGACTTAGCACAGATACGCAGTATTTT.

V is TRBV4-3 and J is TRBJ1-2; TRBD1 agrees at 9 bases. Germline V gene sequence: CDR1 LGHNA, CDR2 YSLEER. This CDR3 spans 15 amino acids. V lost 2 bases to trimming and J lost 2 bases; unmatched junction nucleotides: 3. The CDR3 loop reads CASSQPGQGNYGYTF. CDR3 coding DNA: TGCGCCAGCAGCCAACCGGGACAGGGAAACTATGGCTACACCTTC.

CDR3 protein: CASSFGDRTGNTEAFF. Written as DNA, the CDR3 is TGCGCCAGCAGCTTTGGGGATCGGACGGGGAACACTGAAGCTTTCTTT. The J gene is TRBJ1-1, the V gene TRBV5-1, with D unresolved. Trimming took off 2 bases at V and 1 base at J, with 15 bases between the two ends. The CDR3 length is 16 residues. Germline V gives CDR1 SGHRS, CDR2 YFSETQ.

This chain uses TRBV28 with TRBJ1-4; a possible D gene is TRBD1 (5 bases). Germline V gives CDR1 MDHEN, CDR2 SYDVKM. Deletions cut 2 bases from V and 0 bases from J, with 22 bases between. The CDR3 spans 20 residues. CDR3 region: CASSLISGTVGVATNEKLFF. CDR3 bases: TGTGCCAGCAGTTTAATTTCCGGGACGGTGGGGGTTGCAACTAATGAAAAACTGTTTTTT.

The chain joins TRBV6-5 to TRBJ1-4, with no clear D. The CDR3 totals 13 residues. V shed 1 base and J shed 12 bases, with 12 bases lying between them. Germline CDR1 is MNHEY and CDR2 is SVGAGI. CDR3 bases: TGTGCCAGCAGTTACTTATCAGCGGCGGAACTGTTTTTT. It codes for CASSYLSAAELFF.

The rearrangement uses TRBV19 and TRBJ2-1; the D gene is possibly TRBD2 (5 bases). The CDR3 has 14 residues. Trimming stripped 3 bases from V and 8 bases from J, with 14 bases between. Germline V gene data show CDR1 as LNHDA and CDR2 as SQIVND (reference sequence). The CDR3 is CASSISLAIDEQFF. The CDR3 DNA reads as TGTGCCAGTAGTATTTCCCTAGCTATAGATGAGCAGTTCTTC.

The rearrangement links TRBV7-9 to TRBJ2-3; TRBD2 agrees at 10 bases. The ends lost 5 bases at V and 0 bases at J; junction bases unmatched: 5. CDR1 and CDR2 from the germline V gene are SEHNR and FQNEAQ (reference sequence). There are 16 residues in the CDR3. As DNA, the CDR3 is TGTGCCAGCAGCGCGGGACTAGCGAGTAGCACAGATACGCAGTATTTT. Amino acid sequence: CASSAGLASSTDTQYF. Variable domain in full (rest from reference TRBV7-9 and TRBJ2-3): DTGVSQNPRHKITKRGQNVTFRCDPISEHNRLYWYRQTLGQGPEFLTYFQNEAQLEKSRLLSDRFSAERPKGSFSTLEIQRTEQGDSAMYLCASSAGLASSTDTQYFGPGTRLTVL.

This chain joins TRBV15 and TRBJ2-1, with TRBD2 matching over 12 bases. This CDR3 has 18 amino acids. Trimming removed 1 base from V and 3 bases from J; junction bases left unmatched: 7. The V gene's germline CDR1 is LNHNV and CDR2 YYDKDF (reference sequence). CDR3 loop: CATSRGDLLAGGYNEQFF. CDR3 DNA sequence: TGTGCCACCAGCAGAGGTGACCTACTAGCGGGGGGCTACAATGAGCAGTTCTTC.

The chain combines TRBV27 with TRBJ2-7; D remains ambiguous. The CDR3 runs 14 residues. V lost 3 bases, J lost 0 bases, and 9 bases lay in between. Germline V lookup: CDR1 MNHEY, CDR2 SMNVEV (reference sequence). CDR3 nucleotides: TGTGCCAGCAGTTTTTTGCCCCGCTCCTACGAGCAGTACTTC. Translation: CASSFLPRSYEQYF.

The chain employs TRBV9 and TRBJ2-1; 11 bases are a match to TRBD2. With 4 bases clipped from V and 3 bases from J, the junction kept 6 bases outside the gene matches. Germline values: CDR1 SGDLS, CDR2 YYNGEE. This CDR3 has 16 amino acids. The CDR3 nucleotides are TGTGCCAGCAGCCTCTCGGGGACTAGCGGCTACAATGAGCAGTTCTTC. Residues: CASSLSGTSGYNEQFF.

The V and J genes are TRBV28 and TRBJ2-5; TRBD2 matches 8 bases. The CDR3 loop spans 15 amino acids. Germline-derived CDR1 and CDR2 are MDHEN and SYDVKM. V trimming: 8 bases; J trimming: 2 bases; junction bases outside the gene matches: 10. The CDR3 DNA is TGTGCCAGCGCAACGGGAGGGCCCCTTCAAGAGACCCAGTACTTC. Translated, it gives CASATGGPLQETQYF.

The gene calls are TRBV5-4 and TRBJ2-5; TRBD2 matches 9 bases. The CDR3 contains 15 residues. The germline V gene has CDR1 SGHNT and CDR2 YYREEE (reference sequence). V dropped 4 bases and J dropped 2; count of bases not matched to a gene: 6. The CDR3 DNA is TGTGCCAGCAGCCTGTTAGCGGGAGATCAAGAGACCCAGTACTTC. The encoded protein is CASSLLAGDQETQYF.

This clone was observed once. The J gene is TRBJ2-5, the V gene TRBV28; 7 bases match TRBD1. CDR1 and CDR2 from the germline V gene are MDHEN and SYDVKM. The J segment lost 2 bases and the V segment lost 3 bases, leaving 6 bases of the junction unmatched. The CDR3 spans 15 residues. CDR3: CASSFGTALQETQYF. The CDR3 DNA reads TGTGCCAGCAGTTTCGGGACAGCGCTACAAGAGACCCAGTACTTC.

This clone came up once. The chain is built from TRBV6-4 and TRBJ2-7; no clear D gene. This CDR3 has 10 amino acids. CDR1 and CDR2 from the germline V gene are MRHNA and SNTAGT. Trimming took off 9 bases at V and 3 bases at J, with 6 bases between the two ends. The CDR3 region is CARHRYEQYF. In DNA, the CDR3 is TGTGCCAGGCACCGCTACGAGCAGTACTTC.

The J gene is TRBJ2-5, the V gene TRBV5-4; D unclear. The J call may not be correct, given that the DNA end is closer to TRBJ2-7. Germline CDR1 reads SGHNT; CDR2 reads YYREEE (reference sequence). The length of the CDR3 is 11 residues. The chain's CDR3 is CASSLGGEQYF. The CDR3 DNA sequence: TGTGCCAGCAGCTTAGGTGGCGAGCAGTACTTC.

The CDR3 DNA sequence: TGCGCCAGCAGCTCCGGGGGCAGTGCACTAGCGGGACACTACGAGCAGTACTTC. It translates to CASSSGGSALAGHYEQYF. This chain joins TRBV5-1 and TRBJ2-7; 10 bases match TRBD2. The junction had 15 bases not matched to a gene; V was cut back by 3 bases and J by 3 bases. Germline V gene data show CDR1 as SGHRS and CDR2 as YFSETQ. The CDR3 runs 18 residues. The full variable domain, with the rest looked up from reference TRBV5-1 and TRBJ2-7, is KAGVTQTPRYLIKTRGQQVTLSCSPISGHRSVSWYQQTPGQGLQFLFEYFSETQRNKGNFPGRFSGRQFSNSRSEMNVSTLELGDSALYLCASSSGGSALAGHYEQYFGPGTRLTVT.

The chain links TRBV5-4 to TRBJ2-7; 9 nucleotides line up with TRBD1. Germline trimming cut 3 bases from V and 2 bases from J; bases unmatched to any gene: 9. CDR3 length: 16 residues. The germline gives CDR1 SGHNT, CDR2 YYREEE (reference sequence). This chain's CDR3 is CASSSRDRESPYEQYF. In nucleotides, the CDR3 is TGTGCCAGCAGCTCCCGGGACAGGGAGTCCCCCTACGAGCAGTACTTC.

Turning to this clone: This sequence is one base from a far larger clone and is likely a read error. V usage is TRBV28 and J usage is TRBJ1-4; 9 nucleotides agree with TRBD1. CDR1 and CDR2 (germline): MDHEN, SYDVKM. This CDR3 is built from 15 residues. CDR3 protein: CAGSSGTGPNEKLFF. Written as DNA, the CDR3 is TGTGCCGGCAGTTCCGGGACAGGGCCTAATGAAAAACTGTTTTTT. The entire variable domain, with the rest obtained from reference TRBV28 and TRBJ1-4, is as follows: DVKVTQSSRYLVKRTGEKVFLECVQDMDHENMFWYRQDPGLGLRLIYFSYDVKMKEKGDIPEGYSVSREKKERFSLILESASTNQTSMYLCAGSSGTGPNEKLFFGSGTQLSVL.

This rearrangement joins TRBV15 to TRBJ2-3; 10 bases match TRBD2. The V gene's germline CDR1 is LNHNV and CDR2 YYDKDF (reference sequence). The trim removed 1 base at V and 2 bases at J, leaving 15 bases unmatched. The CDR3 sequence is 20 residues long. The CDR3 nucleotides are TGTGCCACCAGCAGAGGCGTTGTAAGCGGGAGGGCCCTTAACACAGATACGCAGTATTTT. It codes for CATSRGVVSGRALNTDTQYF.

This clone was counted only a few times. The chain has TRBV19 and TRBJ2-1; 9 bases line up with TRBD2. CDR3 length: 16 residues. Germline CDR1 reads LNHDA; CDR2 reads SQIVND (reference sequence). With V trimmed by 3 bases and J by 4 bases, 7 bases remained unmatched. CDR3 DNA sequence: TGTGCCAGTAGTATTGGACTAGCGATCTTATACAATGAGCAGTTCTTC. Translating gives CASSIGLAILYNEQFF.